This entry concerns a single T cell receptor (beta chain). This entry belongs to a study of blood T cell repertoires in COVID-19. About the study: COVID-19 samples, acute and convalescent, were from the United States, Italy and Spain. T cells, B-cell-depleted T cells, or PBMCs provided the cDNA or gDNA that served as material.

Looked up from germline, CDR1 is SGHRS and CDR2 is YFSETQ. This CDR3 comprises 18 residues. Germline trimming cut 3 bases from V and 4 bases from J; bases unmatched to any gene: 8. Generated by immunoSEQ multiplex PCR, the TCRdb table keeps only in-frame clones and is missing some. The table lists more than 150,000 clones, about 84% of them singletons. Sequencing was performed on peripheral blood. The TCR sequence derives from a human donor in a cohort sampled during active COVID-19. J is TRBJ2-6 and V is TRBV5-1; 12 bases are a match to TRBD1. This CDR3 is CASSSSGTGGSGANVLTF. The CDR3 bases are TGCGCCAGCAGCTCCTCCGGGACAGGGGGCTCCGGGGCCAACGTCCTGACTTTC. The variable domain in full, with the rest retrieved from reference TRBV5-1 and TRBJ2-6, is KAGVTQTPRYLIKTRGQQVTLSCSPISGHRSVSWYQQTPGQGLQFLFEYFSETQRNKGNFPGRFSGRQFSNSRSEMNVSTLELGDSALYLCASSSSGTGGSGANVLTFGAGSRLTVL.